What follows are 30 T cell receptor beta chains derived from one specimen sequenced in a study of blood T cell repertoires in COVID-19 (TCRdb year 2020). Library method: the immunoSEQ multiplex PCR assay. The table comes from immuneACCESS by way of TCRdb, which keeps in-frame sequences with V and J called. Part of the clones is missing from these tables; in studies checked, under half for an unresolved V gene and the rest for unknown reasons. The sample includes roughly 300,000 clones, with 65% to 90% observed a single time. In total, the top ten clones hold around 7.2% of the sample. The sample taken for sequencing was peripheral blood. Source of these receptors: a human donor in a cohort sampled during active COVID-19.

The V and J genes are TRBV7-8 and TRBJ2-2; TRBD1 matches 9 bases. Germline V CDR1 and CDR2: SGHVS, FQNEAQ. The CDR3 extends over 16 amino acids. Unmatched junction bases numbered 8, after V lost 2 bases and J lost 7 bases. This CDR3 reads CASSLRDRDFIGELFF. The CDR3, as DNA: TGTGCCAGCAGCTTACGGGACAGGGATTTTATCGGGGAGCTGTTTTTT.

This CDR3 is CASSPTSQETQYF. For the CDR3, the DNA is TGTGCCAGCTCACCGACAAGTCAAGAGACCCAGTACTTC. The V gene is TRBV18, the J gene TRBJ2-5; D not resolved. The CDR3 has 13 amino acids. The germline V gene encodes CDR1 KGHSH and CDR2 LQKENI. Trimming cost V 3 bases and J 2 bases, with 7 bases left between them.

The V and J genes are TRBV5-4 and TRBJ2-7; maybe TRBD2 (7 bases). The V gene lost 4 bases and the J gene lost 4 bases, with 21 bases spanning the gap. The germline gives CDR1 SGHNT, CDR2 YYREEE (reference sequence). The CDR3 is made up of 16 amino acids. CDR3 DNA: TGTGCCAGCAGCCGGGCGGGGGCGGGGGCCGAGTACGAGCAGTACTTC. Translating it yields CASSRAGAGAEYEQYF.

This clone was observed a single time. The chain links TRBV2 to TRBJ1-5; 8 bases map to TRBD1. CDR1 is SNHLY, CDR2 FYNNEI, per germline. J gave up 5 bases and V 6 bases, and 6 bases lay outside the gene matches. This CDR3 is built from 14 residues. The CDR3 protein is CASSPDRADQPQHF. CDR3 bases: TGTGCCAGCAGCCCGGACAGGGCCGATCAGCCCCAGCATTTT. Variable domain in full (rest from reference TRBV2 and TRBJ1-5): EPEVTQTPSHQVTQMGQEVILRCVPISNHLYFYWYRQILGQKVEFLVSFYNNEISEKSEIFDDQFSVERPDGSNFTLKIRSTKLEDSAMYFCASSPDRADQPQHFGDGTRLSIL.

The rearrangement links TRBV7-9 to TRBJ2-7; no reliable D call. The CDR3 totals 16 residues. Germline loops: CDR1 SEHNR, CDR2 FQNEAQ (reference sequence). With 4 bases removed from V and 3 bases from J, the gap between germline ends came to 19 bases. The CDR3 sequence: CASSSVSWAIDYEQYF. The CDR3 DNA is TGTGCCAGCAGCTCAGTTTCATGGGCGATCGACTACGAGCAGTACTTC.

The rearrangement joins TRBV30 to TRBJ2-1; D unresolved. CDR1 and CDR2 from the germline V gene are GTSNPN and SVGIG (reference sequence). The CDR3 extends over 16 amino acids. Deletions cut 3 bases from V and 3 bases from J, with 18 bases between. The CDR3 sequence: CAWSADLSGSYNEQFF. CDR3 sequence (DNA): TGTGCCTGGAGCGCTGATTTGTCAGGAAGCTACAATGAGCAGTTCTTC.

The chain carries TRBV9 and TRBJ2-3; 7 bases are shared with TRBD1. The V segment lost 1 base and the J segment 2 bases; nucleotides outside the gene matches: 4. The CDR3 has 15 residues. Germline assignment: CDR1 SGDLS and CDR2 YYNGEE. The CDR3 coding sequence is TGTGCCAGCAGCGTATTAGGGGGCTACACAGATACGCAGTATTTT. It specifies CASSVLGGYTDTQYF.

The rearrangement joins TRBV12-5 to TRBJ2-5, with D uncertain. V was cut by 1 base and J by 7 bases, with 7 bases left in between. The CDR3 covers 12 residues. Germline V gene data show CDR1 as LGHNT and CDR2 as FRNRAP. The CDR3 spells CASGLGLVTQYF. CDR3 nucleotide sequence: TGTGCTAGTGGTTTGGGACTTGTGACCCAGTACTTC.

The CDR3 protein is CASSVGLRDLDTQYF. CDR3 coding DNA: TGTGCCAGCAGCGTAGGACTCAGGGACTTAGATACGCAGTATTTT. The chain has TRBV9 and TRBJ2-3; possible D gene TRBD2, 6 bases. V was trimmed by 0 bases and J by 5 bases, leaving 13 bases between them. The CDR3 is 15 amino acids. Germline lookup yields CDR1 SGDLS and CDR2 YYNGEE.

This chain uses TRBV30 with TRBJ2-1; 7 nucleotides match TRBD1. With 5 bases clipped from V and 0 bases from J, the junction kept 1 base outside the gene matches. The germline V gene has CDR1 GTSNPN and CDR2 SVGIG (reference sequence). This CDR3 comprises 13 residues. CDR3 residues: CAWSGGSYNEQFF. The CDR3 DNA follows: TGTGCCTGGTCAGGGGGCTCCTACAATGAGCAGTTCTTC.

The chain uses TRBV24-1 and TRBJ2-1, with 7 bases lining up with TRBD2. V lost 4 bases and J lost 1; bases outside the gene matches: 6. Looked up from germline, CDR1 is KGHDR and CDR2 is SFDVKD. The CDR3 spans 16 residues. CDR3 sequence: CATSESAGDSYNEQFF. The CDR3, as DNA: TGTGCCACCAGTGAATCCGCGGGGGATTCCTACAATGAGCAGTTCTTC.

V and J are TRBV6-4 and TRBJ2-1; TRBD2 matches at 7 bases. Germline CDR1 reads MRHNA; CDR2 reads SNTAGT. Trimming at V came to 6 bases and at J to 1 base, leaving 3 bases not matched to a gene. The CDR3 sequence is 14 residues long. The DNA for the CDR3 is TGTGCCAGCAGCCAGGGAGGGTCCTACAATGAGCAGTTCTTC. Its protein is CASSQGGSYNEQFF.

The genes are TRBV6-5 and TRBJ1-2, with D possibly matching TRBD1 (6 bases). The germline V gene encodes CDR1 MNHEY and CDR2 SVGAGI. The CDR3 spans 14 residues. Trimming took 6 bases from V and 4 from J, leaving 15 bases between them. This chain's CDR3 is CASRKQGQIYGYTF. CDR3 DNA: TGTGCCAGCAGAAAGCAGGGGCAGATCTATGGCTACACCTTC.

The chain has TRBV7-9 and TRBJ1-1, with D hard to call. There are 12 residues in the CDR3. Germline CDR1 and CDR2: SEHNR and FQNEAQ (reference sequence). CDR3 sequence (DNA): TGTGCTGTCCAGGCGATGAACACTGAAGCTTTCTTT. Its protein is CAVQAMNTEAFF.

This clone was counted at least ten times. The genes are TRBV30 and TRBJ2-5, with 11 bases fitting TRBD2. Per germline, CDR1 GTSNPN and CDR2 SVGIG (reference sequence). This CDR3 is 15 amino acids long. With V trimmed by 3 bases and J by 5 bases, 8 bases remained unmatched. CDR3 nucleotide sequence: TGTGCCTGGAGACCGCTAGCGGGGGGCCTGGAGACCCAGTACTTC. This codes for CAWRPLAGGLETQYF.

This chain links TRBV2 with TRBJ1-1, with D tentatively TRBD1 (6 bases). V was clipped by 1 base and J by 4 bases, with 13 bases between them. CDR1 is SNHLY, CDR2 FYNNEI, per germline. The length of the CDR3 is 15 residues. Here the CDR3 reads CASSEGTEWGTEAFF. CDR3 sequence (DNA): TGTGCCAGCAGTGAAGGGACAGAGTGGGGCACTGAAGCTTTCTTT.

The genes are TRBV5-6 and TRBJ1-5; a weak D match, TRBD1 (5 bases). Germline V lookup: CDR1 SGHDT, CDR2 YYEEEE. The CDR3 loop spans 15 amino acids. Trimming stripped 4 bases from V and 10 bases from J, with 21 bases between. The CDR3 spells CASSSHRAKGKPQHF. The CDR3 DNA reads TGTGCCAGCAGCAGCCACCGGGCCAAGGGGAAACCCCAGCATTTT.

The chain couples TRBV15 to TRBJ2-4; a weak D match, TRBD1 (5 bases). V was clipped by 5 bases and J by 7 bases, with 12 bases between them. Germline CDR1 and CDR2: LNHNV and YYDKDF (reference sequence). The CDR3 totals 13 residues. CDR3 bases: TGTGCCACCAGCCCTCGGACATACAACATTCAGTACTTC. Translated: CATSPRTYNIQYF.

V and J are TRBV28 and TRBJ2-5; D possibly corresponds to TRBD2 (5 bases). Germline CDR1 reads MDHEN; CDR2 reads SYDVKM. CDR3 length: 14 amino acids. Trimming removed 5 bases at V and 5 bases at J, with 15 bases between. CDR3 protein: CASSPQTIAETQYF. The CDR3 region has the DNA TGTGCCAGCAGTCCCCAGACTATAGCCGAGACCCAGTACTTC. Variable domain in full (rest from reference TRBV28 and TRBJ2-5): DVKVTQSSRYLVKRTGEKVFLECVQDMDHENMFWYRQDPGLGLRLIYFSYDVKMKEKGDIPEGYSVSREKKERFSLILESASTNQTSMYLCASSPQTIAETQYFGPGTRLLVL.

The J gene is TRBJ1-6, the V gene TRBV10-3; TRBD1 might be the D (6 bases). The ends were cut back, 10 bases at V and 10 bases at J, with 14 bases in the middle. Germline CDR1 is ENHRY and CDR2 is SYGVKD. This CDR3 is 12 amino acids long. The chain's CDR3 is CATGQGSSPLHF. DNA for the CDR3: TGTGCCACCGGTCAGGGGAGCTCACCCCTCCACTTT.

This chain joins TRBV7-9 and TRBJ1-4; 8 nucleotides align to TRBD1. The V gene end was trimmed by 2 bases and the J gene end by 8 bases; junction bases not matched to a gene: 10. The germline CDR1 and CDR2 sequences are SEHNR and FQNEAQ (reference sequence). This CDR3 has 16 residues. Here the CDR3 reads CASSLKGRQGQEKLFF. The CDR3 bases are TGTGCCAGCAGCTTAAAGGGGCGACAGGGGCAGGAAAAACTGTTTTTT.

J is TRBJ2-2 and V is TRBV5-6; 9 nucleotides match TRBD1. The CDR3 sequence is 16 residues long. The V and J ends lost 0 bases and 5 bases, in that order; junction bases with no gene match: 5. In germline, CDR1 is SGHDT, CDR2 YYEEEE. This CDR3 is CASSLVDRGITGELFF. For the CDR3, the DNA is TGTGCCAGCAGCTTGGTTGACAGGGGGATTACCGGGGAGCTGTTTTTT.

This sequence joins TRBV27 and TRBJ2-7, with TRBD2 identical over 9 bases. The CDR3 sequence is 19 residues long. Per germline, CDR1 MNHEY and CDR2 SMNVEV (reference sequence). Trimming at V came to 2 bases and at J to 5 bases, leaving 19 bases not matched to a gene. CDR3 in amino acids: CASSLISSAGGPVLNEQYF. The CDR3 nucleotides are TGTGCCAGCAGTTTAATTTCTTCGGCGGGGGGGCCTGTACTCAACGAGCAGTACTTC.

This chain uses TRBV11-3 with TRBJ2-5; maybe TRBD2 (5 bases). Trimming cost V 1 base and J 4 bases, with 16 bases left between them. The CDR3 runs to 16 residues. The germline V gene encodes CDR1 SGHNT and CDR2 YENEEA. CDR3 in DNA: TGTGCCAGCAGCTTAGGGGTAAACCCTGGAGGAGAGACCCAGTACTTC. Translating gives CASSLGVNPGGETQYF.

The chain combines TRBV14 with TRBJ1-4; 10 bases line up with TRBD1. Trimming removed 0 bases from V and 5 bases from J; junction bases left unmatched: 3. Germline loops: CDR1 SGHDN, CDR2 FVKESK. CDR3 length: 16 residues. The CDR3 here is CASSQDLGQGNEKLFF. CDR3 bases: TGTGCCAGCAGCCAAGATCTGGGACAGGGGAATGAAAAACTGTTTTTT. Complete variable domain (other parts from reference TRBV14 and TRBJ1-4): EAGVTQFPSHSVIEKGQTVTLRCDPISGHDNLYWYRRVMGKEIKFLLHFVKESKQDESGMPNNRFLAERTGGTYSTLKVQPAELEDSGVYFCASSQDLGQGNEKLFFGSGTQLSVL.

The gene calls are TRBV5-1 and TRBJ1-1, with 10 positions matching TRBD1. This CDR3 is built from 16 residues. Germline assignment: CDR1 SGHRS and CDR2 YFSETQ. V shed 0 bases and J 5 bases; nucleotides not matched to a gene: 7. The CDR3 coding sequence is TGCGCCAGCAGCTTGGGAGGAGGGACAGGGGAGACTGAAGCTTTCTTT. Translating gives CASSLGGGTGETEAFF. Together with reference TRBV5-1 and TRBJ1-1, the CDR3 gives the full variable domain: KAGVTQTPRYLIKTRGQQVTLSCSPISGHRSVSWYQQTPGQGLQFLFEYFSETQRNKGNFPGRFSGRQFSNSRSEMNVSTLELGDSALYLCASSLGGGTGETEAFFGQGTRLTVV.

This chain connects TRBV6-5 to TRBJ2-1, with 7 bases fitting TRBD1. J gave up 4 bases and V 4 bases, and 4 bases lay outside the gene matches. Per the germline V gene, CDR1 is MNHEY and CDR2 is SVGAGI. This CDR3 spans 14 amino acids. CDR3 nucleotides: TGTGCCAGCAGTTTTAGGGGGCCATACAATGAGCAGTTCTTC. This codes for CASSFRGPYNEQFF.

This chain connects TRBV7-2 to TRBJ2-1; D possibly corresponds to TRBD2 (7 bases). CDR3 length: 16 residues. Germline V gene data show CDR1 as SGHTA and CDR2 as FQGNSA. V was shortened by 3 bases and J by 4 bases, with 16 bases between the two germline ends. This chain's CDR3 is CASSFSWGGPYNEQFF. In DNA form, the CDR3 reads TGTGCCAGCAGCTTTAGTTGGGGGGGCCCTTACAATGAGCAGTTCTTC.

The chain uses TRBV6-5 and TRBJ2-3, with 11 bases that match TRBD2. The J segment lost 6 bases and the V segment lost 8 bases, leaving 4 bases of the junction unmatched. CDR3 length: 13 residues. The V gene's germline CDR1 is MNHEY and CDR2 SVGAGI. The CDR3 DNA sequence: TGTGCCAGCTCACTAGCGGGGGACGATACGCAGTATTTT. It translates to CASSLAGDDTQYF.

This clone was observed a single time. The CDR3 DNA reads TGCGCCAGCAGCTTGGCACCTAGCCAATCCTACGAGCAGTACTTC. This sequence encodes CASSLAPSQSYEQYF. The chain links TRBV5-1 to TRBJ2-7; perhaps TRBD2 as D (5 bases). There are 15 residues in the CDR3. V was clipped by 0 bases and J by 1 base, with 11 bases between them. CDR1 is SGHRS and CDR2 is YFSETQ in the germline V gene.